This T cell receptor (beta chain) was found in a study of T cell responses to AZD1222 COVID-19 vaccine. Study-wide results and limits: Rises in breadth and depth of Spike-specific TCRs came after two AZD1222 doses. Baseline serology detected seropositivity in only a handful of AZD1222 recipients. In a largely white British group with more females than males, clonal diversity was possibly underestimated.

V dropped 11 bases and J dropped 7; count of bases not matched to a gene: 3. Germline CDR1 is ENHRY and CDR2 is SYGVKD. The CDR3 sequence is 11 residues long. The repertoire was sequenced with immunoSEQ multiplex PCR; TCRdb's copy has only in-frame clones and lacks some. Here the sample spans tens of thousands of clones, around 80% being singletons. Second-dose schedules of about 4 or about 12 weeks were combined. With respect to this clone: The antigen is not known.

This specimen was peripheral blood, taken 28 days after the second AZD1222 dose. The chain joins TRBV10-3 to TRBJ2-2; 8 bases map to TRBD2. The TCR originated in an adult who received the AZD1222 COVID-19 vaccine. The CDR3 spells CASSGGGELFF. The CDR3 DNA reads as TGTGCCTCCAGCGGGGGCGGGGAGCTGTTTTTT.